These 8 T cell receptor beta chains came from one sample sequenced in a study of T cells in Graves' hyperthyroidism and ophthalmopathy. RNA transcripts yielded amplified TCR beta CDR3 regions. Carried out on the TCR CDR3, a first-round RT-PCR used the HTBI primer set. Each CDR3 protein is one row after TCRdb ran MiXCR on the multiplex PCR reads. The sample includes 500,000 or so distinct CDR3 sequences, 17% seen only once; the top ten take under 20%. Specimen: blood. These TCRs come from a woman younger than 35 with Graves' ophthalmopathy.

This clonotype was counted a few times. This sequence joins TRBV6-9 and TRBJ2-5; D may be TRBD1 or TRBD2 (5 bases each). V was trimmed by 2 bases and J by 5 bases, leaving 15 bases between them. This CDR3 region has 15 residues. CDR1 is MNHGY, CDR2 SVAAGI, per germline. CDR3 in amino acids: CASSYITGTRETQYF. The CDR3 DNA sequence: TGTGCCAGCAGTTATATCACCGGGACGCGGGAGACCCAGTACTTC.

CDR3 region: CSTKSKRDSSEQYF. The CDR3 DNA follows: TGCAGTACCAAATCGAAGCGGGACAGCAGCGAGCAGTACTTC. The chain uses TRBV20-1 and TRBJ2-7, with D perhaps matching TRBD1 or TRBD2 (7 bases each). The germline V and J ends were trimmed by 8 bases and 6 bases, with 23 bases remaining between them. The germline V gene has CDR1 DFQATT and CDR2 SNEGSKA (reference sequence). The CDR3 runs 14 residues.

V gene TRBV11-2 combines with J gene TRBJ2-7, with TRBD2 identical over 14 bases. Germline V CDR1 and CDR2: SGHAT, FQNNGV. This CDR3 contains 18 residues. V lost 5 bases, J lost 5 bases, and 14 bases stayed unmatched. CDR3 DNA: TGTGCCAGCAGCGGAAGGACTAGCGGGAGGCCCGGAGGGGACGAGCAGTACTTC. As protein: CASSGRTSGRPGGDEQYF.

This clonotype was observed at least ten times. V is TRBV6-1 and J is TRBJ1-2, with D hard to call. Between the trimmed V and J ends, which lost 1 base and 4 bases, there was a span of 7 bases. This CDR3 region has 13 residues. Germline-derived CDR1 and CDR2 are MNHNS and SASEGT. The CDR3 coding sequence is TGTGCCAGCAGTGAAGTGGGCTCCTATGGCTACACCTTC. This encodes CASSEVGSYGYTF.

The sample holds many counts of this clonotype. The chain couples TRBV5-1 to TRBJ2-3; 10 bases fit TRBD2. Unmatched junction bases numbered 2, after V lost 0 bases and J lost 1 base. There are 16 residues in the CDR3. CDR1 is SGHRS, CDR2 YFSETQ, per germline. CDR3 sequence reads: CASSLETSGGTDTQYF. DNA for the CDR3: TGCGCCAGCAGCTTGGAAACTAGCGGGGGCACAGATACGCAGTATTTT.

This clonotype was detected ten times or more. J is TRBJ2-1 and V is TRBV28; D might be TRBD1 (6 bases). This CDR3 has 16 amino acids. From germline, CDR1 is MDHEN and CDR2 SYDVKM. V lost 3 bases to trimming and J lost 4 bases, with 16 bases between them. CDR3 sequence (DNA): TGTGCCAGCAGTTTCGTTGAGGGGGTGGTTTACAATGAGCAGTTCTTC. It codes for CASSFVEGVVYNEQFF.

This clonotype was counted only a few times. This clone may be a read error of a much larger clone one base away. The rearrangement joins TRBV6-1 to TRBJ1-5; maybe TRBD1 (5 bases). CDR1 and CDR2 from the germline V gene are MNHNS and SASEGT. V was cut by 8 bases and J by 3 bases, with 14 bases left in between. This CDR3 spans 14 amino acids. The CDR3 coding sequence is TGTGCCAGCTTGCCCGACAGACCCAATCAGCCCCAGCATTTT. Amino acids: CASLPDRPNQPQHF.

V usage is TRBV7-9 and J usage is TRBJ1-1; D call uncertain. Germline V gene lookup returns CDR1 SEHNR and CDR2 FQNEAQ (reference sequence). Between the trimmed V and J ends, which lost 5 bases and 11 bases, there was a span of 21 bases. CDR3 length: 14 amino acids. CDR3 protein: CASSPPRELMMAFF. The CDR3 nucleotides are TGTGCCAGCAGCCCCCCGCGGGAACTTATGATGGCTTTCTTT.